These 18 T cell receptor beta chains were sequenced from one sample in a study of HIV-infected children after antiretroviral therapy interruption. RNA-based 3' RACE libraries used unique molecular identifiers. TCRdb re-called the 3' RACE reads with MiXCR, one entry per CDR3 protein. The sample has around 50,000 distinct CDR3 sequences, about 4.3% seen once; the top ten hold about 0.7%. Treatment: PENTA 11 planned treatment interruption arm or continuous ART arm. Material: CD45RA+ CD4+ T cells from PBMCs, pooled from several time points, obtained from a donor given antiretroviral therapy, either interrupted or continuous. This sample's subset: naive CD4+ CD45RA+ CD45RO- T cells. These receptors were taken from a pool of human donors with HIV.

This clonotype was detected many times. V usage is TRBV20-1 and J usage is TRBJ2-7; D unclear. Germline CDR1 is DFQATT and CDR2 is SNEGSKA (reference sequence). With 0 bases removed from V and 5 bases from J, the gap between germline ends came to 17 bases. This CDR3 contains 15 residues. The CDR3 region is CSARDMGRLLDEQYF. Written as DNA, the CDR3 is TGCAGTGCTAGAGATATGGGCAGGCTTCTGGACGAGCAGTACTTC.

The J gene is TRBJ2-3, the V gene TRBV6-1; D gene unclear. This CDR3 spans 13 amino acids. From germline, CDR1 is MNHNS and CDR2 SASEGT. The V gene lost 7 bases and the J gene lost 6 bases, with 14 bases spanning the gap. The CDR3 spells CASIPPLGDTQYF. CDR3 sequence (DNA): TGTGCCAGCATCCCCCCCCTGGGGGATACGCAGTATTTT.

This clonotype has only a few counts. This sequence joins TRBV10-3 and TRBJ1-1, with unresolved D. The CDR3 totals 13 residues. Germline-derived CDR1 and CDR2 are ENHRY and SYGVKD. Trimming shortened V by 4 bases and J by 1 base, and 7 bases separated the two germline ends. CDR3: CAISGTQNTEAFF. CDR3 DNA: TGTGCCATCAGTGGCACACAGAACACTGAAGCTTTCTTT.

This clonotype was found many times. The DNA is omitted, as the CDR3 cannot be located on it reliably, and the CDR3 follows TCRdb's listing. The chain carries TRBV20-1 and TRBJ2-7; the D segment call TRBD1 is taken from the table without a DNA check. The germline V gene has CDR1 DFQATT and CDR2 SNEGSKA (reference sequence). The CDR3 numbers 12 amino acids, ends counted. CDR3 loop: CSAGSGQGEQYF.

The table lists this clonotype with many counts. V and J are TRBV20-1 and TRBJ2-7, with 8 bases aligning to TRBD1. This CDR3 has 16 amino acids. The germline gives CDR1 DFQATT, CDR2 SNEGSKA (reference sequence). V dropped 5 bases and J dropped 5; count of bases not matched to a gene: 17. CDR3 nucleotides: TGCAGTGCTTCCACTATTGGGACAGGAGGAAGCAACGAGCAGTACTTC. It translates to CSASTIGTGGSNEQYF.

This clonotype occurred many times. The CDR3 sequence: CASSLDPGQETQYF. The CDR3 DNA reads as TGTGCCAGCAGTTTAGATCCGGGACAAGAGACCCAGTACTTC. This chain links TRBV12-3 or TRBV12-4 with TRBJ2-5, with D perhaps TRBD2 (5 bases). V lost 1 base and J lost 2, with 8 bases in between. The CDR3 runs 14 residues.

This clonotype is labeled medium-sized. This chain joins TRBV28 and TRBJ2-7, with 7 bases that match TRBD1. V lost 5 bases to trimming and J lost 5 bases; unmatched junction nucleotides: 9. The CDR3 has 14 residues. From germline, CDR1 is MDHEN and CDR2 SYDVKM. In nucleotides, the CDR3 is TGTGCCAGCAGTATCCAACAGGGGCCGGACGAGCAGTACTTC. This encodes CASSIQQGPDEQYF.

This clonotype has a count of ten or more. The chain is built from TRBV29-1 and TRBJ1-5; D gene ambiguous. The CDR3 runs 12 residues. With 4 bases removed from V and 0 bases from J, the gap between germline ends came to 4 bases. Germline V gene sequence: CDR1 SQVTM, CDR2 ANQGSEA. This chain's CDR3 is CSVGDSNQPQHF. The CDR3 DNA reads TGCAGCGTTGGGGATAGCAATCAGCCCCAGCATTTT.

The table lists this clonotype with many counts. This chain links TRBV14 with TRBJ1-1; perhaps TRBD1 as D (6 bases). The CDR3 has 17 amino acids. Germline CDR1 is SGHDN and CDR2 is FVKESK. Trimming left V 3 bases short and J 5 bases short, with 22 bases between. DNA for the CDR3: TGTGCCAGCAGCCATACCCCAAAGGCCGGGGGCCAAACTGAAGCTTTCTTT. Translation gives CASSHTPKAGGQTEAFF.

This clonotype was recorded many times. Its ends do not fully match the called genes, so a read error is possible. CDR3 in amino acids: CASSWGNTQYF. The DNA for the CDR3 is TGTGCTAGCAGTTGGGGGAACACCCAGTACTTT. The rearrangement uses TRBV28 and TRBJ2-5; D is perhaps TRBD1 or TRBD2 (5 bases each). Looked up from germline, CDR1 is MDHEN and CDR2 is SYDVKM. This CDR3 has 11 residues. Looking up the rest from reference TRBV28 and TRBJ2-5 gives the full variable domain: DVKVTQSSRYLVKRTGEKVFLECVQDMDHENMFWYRQDPGLGLRLIYFSYDVKMKEKGDIPEGYSVSREKKERFSLILESASTNQTSMYLCASSWGNTQYFGPGTRLLVL.

J is TRBJ2-7 and V is TRBV15, with TRBD1 matching over 9 bases. Germline CDR1 is LNHNV and CDR2 is YYDKDF (reference sequence). The V gene end was trimmed by 2 bases and the J gene end by 5 bases; junction bases not matched to a gene: 7. CDR3 length: 15 amino acids. The DNA of the CDR3 is TGTGCCACCAGCAGATCCCGGGACAGGGTAAACGAGCAGTACTTC. The encoded protein is CATSRSRDRVNEQYF.

This chain connects TRBV6-5 to TRBJ1-2; 7 bases fit TRBD1. The CDR3 has 13 amino acids. Trimming at V came to 4 bases and at J to 8 bases, leaving 7 bases not matched to a gene. Germline V gene data show CDR1 as MNHEY and CDR2 as SVGAGI. DNA for the CDR3: TGTGCCAGCAGTTCGTACAGGGGAGGAGGCTACACCTTC. Its translation: CASSSYRGGGYTF.

Concerning this clonotype itself: The germline gene is not matched at one end of the junction; a read error may be the cause. This chain links TRBV7-7 with TRBJ2-7, with a weak D call TRBD1 (6 bases). Per germline, CDR1 SSHAT and CDR2 FNYEAQ (reference sequence). The CDR3 is made up of 15 amino acids. The CDR3 region is CASSLATGQTYEQYF. The DNA of the CDR3 is TGTGCCAGCAGCCTAGCAACAGGGCAGACCTACGAGCAGTACTTC.

This clonotype was counted at least ten times. V usage is TRBV20-1 and J usage is TRBJ2-7; D may correspond to TRBD1 or TRBD2 (5 bases each). Germline V gives CDR1 DFQATT, CDR2 SNEGSKA (reference sequence). The CDR3 is made up of 13 amino acids. V gave up 3 bases and J gave up 2 bases, with 11 bases separating them. The CDR3 spells CSASFRDPYEQYF. Here the CDR3 DNA reads TGCAGTGCTAGCTTCAGGGACCCCTACGAGCAGTACTTC.

The sample holds many counts of this clonotype. The J gene is TRBJ2-7, the V gene TRBV2; 9 bases are a match to TRBD1. V dropped 6 bases and J dropped 2; count of bases not matched to a gene: 2. CDR1 and CDR2 (germline): SNHLY, FYNNEI. The length of the CDR3 is 13 residues. Here the CDR3 reads CASSGDRAYEQYF. As DNA, the CDR3 is TGTGCCAGCAGCGGGGACAGGGCCTACGAGCAGTACTTC. Looking up the rest from reference TRBV2 and TRBJ2-7 gives the full variable domain: EPEVTQTPSHQVTQMGQEVILRCVPISNHLYFYWYRQILGQKVEFLVSFYNNEISEKSEIFDDQFSVERPDGSNFTLKIRSTKLEDSAMYFCASSGDRAYEQYFGPGTRLTVT.

This clonotype came up many times. V is TRBV30 and J is TRBJ1-5, with D uncertain. CDR3 length equals 14 residues. In germline, CDR1 is GTSNPN, CDR2 SVGIG (reference sequence). V gave up 0 bases and J gave up 2 bases, with 8 bases separating them. This CDR3 is CAWSVPTGNQPQHF. CDR3 DNA sequence: TGTGCCTGGAGTGTACCAACGGGCAATCAGCCCCAGCATTTT. Full variable domain (rest looked up from reference TRBV30 and TRBJ1-5): SQTIHQWPATLVQPVGSPLSLECTVEGTSNPNLYWYRQAAGRGLQLLFYSVGIGQISSEVPQNLSASRPQDRQFILSSKKLLLSDSGFYLCAWSVPTGNQPQHFGDGTRLSIL.

This clonotype was observed many times. The chain recombines TRBV19 with TRBJ1-1, with D unclear. Trimming pared 3 bases from V and 0 bases from J, leaving 8 bases between. This CDR3 is 14 amino acids long. Per germline, CDR1 LNHDA and CDR2 SQIVND (reference sequence). CDR3 sequence (DNA): TGTGCCAGTAGTATGCGCCAGATGAACACTGAAGCTTTCTTT. Its translation is CASSMRQMNTEAFF.

This clonotype was picked up a small number of times. The gene calls are TRBV18 and TRBJ2-7, with a tentative D call TRBD2 (6 bases). Trimming removed 3 bases at V and 7 bases at J, with 10 bases between. Germline V gives CDR1 KGHSH, CDR2 LQKENI. The CDR3 sequence is 12 residues long. CDR3 region: CASSPPGREQYF. The CDR3 region has the DNA TGTGCCAGCTCACCGCCAGGGAGGGAGCAGTACTTC.